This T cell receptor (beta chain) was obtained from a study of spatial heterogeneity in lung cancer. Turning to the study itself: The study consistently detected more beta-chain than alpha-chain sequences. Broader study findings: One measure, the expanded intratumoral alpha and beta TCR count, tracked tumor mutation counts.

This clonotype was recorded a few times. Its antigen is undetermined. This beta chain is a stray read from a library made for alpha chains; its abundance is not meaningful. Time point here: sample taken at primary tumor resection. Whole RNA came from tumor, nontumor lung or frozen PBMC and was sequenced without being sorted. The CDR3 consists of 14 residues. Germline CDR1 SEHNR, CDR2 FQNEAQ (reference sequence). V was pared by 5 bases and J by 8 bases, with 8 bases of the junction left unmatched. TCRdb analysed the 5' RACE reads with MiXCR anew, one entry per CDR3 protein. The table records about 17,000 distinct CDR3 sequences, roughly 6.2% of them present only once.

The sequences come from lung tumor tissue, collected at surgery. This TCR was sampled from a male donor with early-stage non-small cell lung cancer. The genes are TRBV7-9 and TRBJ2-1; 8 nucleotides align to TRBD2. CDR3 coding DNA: TGTGCCAGCAGCCGAAGCGGGAGTCAGGATGAGCAGTTCTTC. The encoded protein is CASSRSGSQDEQFF.